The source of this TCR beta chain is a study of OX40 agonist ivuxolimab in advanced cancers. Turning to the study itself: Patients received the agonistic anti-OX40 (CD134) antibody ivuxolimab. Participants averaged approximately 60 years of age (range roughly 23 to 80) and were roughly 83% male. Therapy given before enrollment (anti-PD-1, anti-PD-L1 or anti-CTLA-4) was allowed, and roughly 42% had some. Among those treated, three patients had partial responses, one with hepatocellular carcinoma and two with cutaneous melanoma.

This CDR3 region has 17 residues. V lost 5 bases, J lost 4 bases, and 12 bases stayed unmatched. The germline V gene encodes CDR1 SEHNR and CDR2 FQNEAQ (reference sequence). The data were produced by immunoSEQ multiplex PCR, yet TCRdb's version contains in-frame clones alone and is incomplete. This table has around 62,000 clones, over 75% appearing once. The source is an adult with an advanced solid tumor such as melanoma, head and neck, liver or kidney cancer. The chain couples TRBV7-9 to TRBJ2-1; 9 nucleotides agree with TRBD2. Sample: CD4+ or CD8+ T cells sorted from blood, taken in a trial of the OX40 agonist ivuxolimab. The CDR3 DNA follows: TGTGCCAGCAGCCGCGGGGGGGCTAGCGGCGCTTACAATGAGCAGTTCTTC. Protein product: CASSRGGASGAYNEQFF.